These 28 T cell receptor beta chains came from one sample sequenced in a study of blood T cell repertoires in COVID-19 (dated by TCRdb to between 2020 and 2021). Preparation of the library involved the immunoSEQ multiplex PCR assay. Held by TCRdb, this immuneACCESS table contains in-frame sequences only and omits some clones. Under half of the omission traces to an unresolved V gene where checked; the cause of the rest is unknown. The sample table shows 130,000 to 150,000 clones, and around 91% are seen once. The ten most abundant clones make up under 15% of the sample. Sequenced material: peripheral blood. These receptors originate from a man younger than 35 with COVID-19, enrolled during active disease.

The gene calls are TRBV6-5 and TRBJ2-1; 7 bases fit TRBD2. From germline, CDR1 is MNHEY and CDR2 SVGAGI. The CDR3 is made up of 14 amino acids. Losses at the gene ends were 11 bases for V and 5 bases for J; bases not matched to a gene: 12. The CDR3 DNA sequence: TGTGCCTCAGCAGCCCTGGGGGGGGACAATGAGCAGTTCTTC. Translating it yields CASAALGGDNEQFF.

V gene TRBV28 combines with J gene TRBJ2-1, with no clear D. The CDR3 extends over 15 amino acids. V lost 2 bases to trimming and J lost 0 bases, with 8 bases between them. Looked up from germline, CDR1 is MDHEN and CDR2 is SYDVKM. The CDR3 region is CASSLGGFSYNEQFF. The CDR3 DNA sequence: TGTGCCAGCAGTTTAGGTGGCTTCTCCTACAATGAGCAGTTCTTC. Using reference TRBV28 and TRBJ2-1 for the parts outside the CDR3, the full variable domain is DVKVTQSSRYLVKRTGEKVFLECVQDMDHENMFWYRQDPGLGLRLIYFSYDVKMKEKGDIPEGYSVSREKKERFSLILESASTNQTSMYLCASSLGGFSYNEQFFGPGTRLTVL.

The chain joins TRBV6-2 or TRBV6-3 to TRBJ2-7; 10 nucleotides line up with TRBD1. This CDR3 is built from 15 residues. The germline V gene has CDR1 MNHEY and CDR2 SVGEGT. After removal of 2 bases from V and 3 bases from J, the junction contained 4 bases not matched to a gene. The CDR3 DNA is TGTGCCAGCAGTTACAGGAGGACAGGGGGCTACGAGCAGTACTTC. Protein: CASSYRRTGGYEQYF.

This clone is a singleton in its sample. The genes are TRBV24-1 and TRBJ2-3; D is uncertain. Germline CDR1 reads KGHDR; CDR2 reads SFDVKD. This CDR3 spans 12 amino acids. CDR3 bases: TGTGCAACTGCTCCTAGCACAGATACGCAGTATTTT. Translation gives CATAPSTDTQYF.

This chain links TRBV9 with TRBJ1-1; weak D call: TRBD1 (5 bases). CDR1 is SGDLS and CDR2 is YYNGEE in the germline V gene. The CDR3 has 15 residues. The ends were cut back, 0 bases at V and 4 bases at J, with 13 bases in the middle. The CDR3 region has the DNA TGTGCCAGCAGCGTAGTCCAGGGAGGCAGCACTGAAGCTTTCTTT. Translating gives CASSVVQGGSTEAFF. The full variable domain, its missing parts supplied by reference TRBV9 and TRBJ1-1, is DSGVTQTPKHLITATGQRVTLRCSPRSGDLSVYWYQQSLDQGLQFLIQYYNGEERAKGNILERFSAQQFPDLHSELNLSSLELGDSALYFCASSVVQGGSTEAFFGQGTRLTVV.

The rearrangement joins TRBV5-1 to TRBJ1-1, with D possibly being TRBD1 (5 bases). Germline V gives CDR1 SGHRS, CDR2 YFSETQ. V was clipped by 0 bases and J by 1 base, with 7 bases between them. This CDR3 region has 14 residues. The CDR3 region is CASSLGRGNTEAFF. The CDR3 DNA sequence: TGCGCCAGCAGCTTGGGTAGGGGGAACACTGAAGCTTTCTTT. Full variable domain (remainder filled in from reference TRBV5-1 and TRBJ1-1): KAGVTQTPRYLIKTRGQQVTLSCSPISGHRSVSWYQQTPGQGLQFLFEYFSETQRNKGNFPGRFSGRQFSNSRSEMNVSTLELGDSALYLCASSLGRGNTEAFFGQGTRLTVV.

This sequence joins TRBV4-3 and TRBJ2-7, with 9 bases matching TRBD1. V dropped 4 bases and J dropped 2; count of bases not matched to a gene: 3. CDR1 and CDR2 from the germline V gene are LGHNA and YSLEER. The CDR3 sequence is 14 residues long. CDR3: CASSPRQGAYEQYF. The CDR3 DNA is TGCGCCAGCAGCCCCCGACAGGGGGCCTACGAGCAGTACTTC.

The chain has TRBV15 and TRBJ2-5; D is undetermined. The CDR3 is 11 residues long. V gave up 4 bases and J gave up 4 bases, with 4 bases separating them. Germline CDR1 reads LNHNV; CDR2 reads YYDKDF (reference sequence). CDR3 sequence: CATSTSETQYF. The CDR3 coding sequence is TGTGCCACCAGCACTTCAGAGACCCAGTACTTC. Supplemented by reference TRBV15 and TRBJ2-5, the full variable domain reads DAMVIQNPRYQVTQFGKPVTLSCSQTLNHNVMYWYQQKSSQAPKLLFHYYDKDFNNEADTPDNFQSRRPNTSFCFLDIRSPGLGDTAMYLCATSTSETQYFGPGTRLLVL.

This chain joins TRBV29-1 and TRBJ2-7, with TRBD2 identical over 8 bases. The J segment lost 2 bases and the V segment lost 2 bases, leaving 2 bases of the junction unmatched. The germline V gene has CDR1 SQVTM and CDR2 ANQGSEA. The CDR3 consists of 13 residues. DNA for the CDR3: TGCAGCGTTGAACGGGAGGGACCCTACGAGCAGTACTTC. It is translated as CSVEREGPYEQYF.

The chain links TRBV19 to TRBJ2-7; D call uncertain. The V gene's germline CDR1 is LNHDA and CDR2 SQIVND (reference sequence). CDR3 length equals 15 residues. Trimming removed 1 base from V and 3 bases from J, with 13 bases in between. The CDR3 spells CASSIVGGESYEQYF. CDR3 nucleotide sequence: TGTGCCAGTAGTATAGTAGGCGGAGAAAGCTACGAGCAGTACTTC.

The J gene is TRBJ1-6, the V gene TRBV6-5; 11 nucleotides match TRBD1. The V gene end was trimmed by 0 bases and the J gene end by 9 bases; junction bases not matched to a gene: 1. CDR3 length: 15 residues. CDR1 and CDR2 from the germline V gene are MNHEY and SVGAGI. The CDR3, as DNA: TGTGCCAGCAGTTACTCCGGGACAGGGGGTTCACCCCTCCACTTT. Protein: CASSYSGTGGSPLHF.

The chain uses TRBV28 and TRBJ1-2, with TRBD1 matching 10 bases. The CDR3 totals 14 residues. Unmatched junction bases numbered 9, after V lost 7 bases and J lost 7 bases. CDR1 and CDR2 from the germline V gene are MDHEN and SYDVKM. CDR3 amino acids: CASTIPGQGFGYTF. CDR3 bases: TGTGCCAGCACCATCCCGGGACAGGGGTTTGGCTACACCTTC.

This chain connects TRBV15 to TRBJ2-4, with 7 positions matching TRBD1. Looked up from germline, CDR1 is LNHNV and CDR2 is YYDKDF (reference sequence). The trim removed 5 bases at V and 6 bases at J, leaving 10 bases unmatched. The CDR3 totals 15 residues. CDR3: CATSFPSGQSNIQYF. CDR3 in DNA: TGTGCCACCAGCTTCCCCTCGGGACAGTCAAACATTCAGTACTTC.

The chain combines TRBV7-8 with TRBJ2-7; D is undetermined. V was clipped by 1 base and J by 6 bases, with 10 bases between them. The germline V gene encodes CDR1 SGHVS and CDR2 FQNEAQ. The CDR3 runs 13 residues. The CDR3 nucleotides are TGTGCCAGCAGCTTAGTACCCACACGCGAGCAGTACTTC. Residues: CASSLVPTREQYF.

The rearrangement links TRBV20-1 to TRBJ1-3; D is perhaps TRBD1 (5 bases). CDR1 is DFQATT, CDR2 SNEGSKA, per germline (reference sequence). This CDR3 spans 15 amino acids. Trimming pared 3 bases from V and 2 bases from J, leaving 14 bases between. The chain's CDR3 is CSASAGAIAGNTIYF. The DNA of the CDR3 is TGCAGTGCTAGTGCTGGGGCAATAGCTGGAAACACCATATATTTT.

This rearrangement joins TRBV4-1 to TRBJ2-1; 8 nucleotides align to TRBD2. The germline V gene has CDR1 MGHRA and CDR2 YSYEKL. This CDR3 is built from 17 residues. J lost 0 bases, V lost 4 bases, and 8 bases had no gene match. CDR3 nucleotides: TGCGCCAGCAGCCGCCGCAAGCGGGAGAGCTCCTACAATGAGCAGTTCTTC. Translated: CASSRRKRESSYNEQFF.

V and J are TRBV9 and TRBJ2-7, with a tentative D call TRBD2 (5 bases). This CDR3 comprises 14 residues. The germline V and J ends were trimmed by 0 bases and 4 bases, with 11 bases remaining between them. Germline V CDR1 and CDR2: SGDLS, YYNGEE. The CDR3 bases are TGTGCCAGCAGCGTAGCCCTAGCCGGTTACGAGCAGTACTTC. The encoded protein is CASSVALAGYEQYF.

The chain uses TRBV9 and TRBJ2-3; 15 positions match TRBD2. Unmatched junction bases numbered 5, after V lost 3 bases and J lost 0 bases. The CDR3 extends over 18 amino acids. Germline CDR1 is SGDLS and CDR2 is YYNGEE. The CDR3 protein is CASSAGLAGGASTDTQYF. The CDR3 bases are TGTGCCAGCAGCGCGGGACTAGCGGGAGGAGCTAGCACAGATACGCAGTATTTT.

The chain joins TRBV11-2 to TRBJ2-7; 9 bases line up with TRBD1. The CDR3 is 14 amino acids. Germline assignment: CDR1 SGHAT and CDR2 FQNNGV. V was pared by 7 bases and J by 5 bases, with 9 bases of the junction left unmatched. The CDR3, as DNA: TGTGCCAGCACCCAGGGGGGACAGGGCCACGAGCAGTACTTC. It specifies CASTQGGQGHEQYF. Using reference TRBV11-2 and TRBJ2-7 for the parts outside the CDR3, the full variable domain is EAGVAQSPRYKIIEKRQSVAFWCNPISGHATLYWYQQILGQGPKLLIQFQNNGVVDDSQLPKDRFSAERLKGVDSTLKIQPAKLEDSAVYLCASTQGGQGHEQYFGPGTRLTVT.

About this clone: This sample includes further DNA sequences coding for the same CDR3. The V and J genes are TRBV6-6 and TRBJ2-7, with D maybe TRBD1 (6 bases). The length of the CDR3 is 13 residues. Deletions cut 4 bases from V and 3 bases from J, with 10 bases between. Germline V gives CDR1 MNHNY, CDR2 SVGAGI (reference sequence). CDR3 sequence (DNA): TGTGCCAGCAGTTTGGCAGGGGACTACGAGCAGTACTTC. Its protein is CASSLAGDYEQYF.

CDR3 region: CASSVGTGNQETQYF. CDR3 bases: TGTGCCAGCAGCGTAGGGACAGGAAACCAAGAGACCCAGTACTTC. V usage is TRBV9 and J usage is TRBJ2-5, with 7 bases matching TRBD1. Trimming at V came to 0 bases and at J to 0 bases, leaving 2 bases not matched to a gene. Per the germline V gene, CDR1 is SGDLS and CDR2 is YYNGEE. The CDR3 runs to 15 residues. Drawing the rest from reference TRBV9 and TRBJ2-5, the complete variable domain is DSGVTQTPKHLITATGQRVTLRCSPRSGDLSVYWYQQSLDQGLQFLIQYYNGEERAKGNILERFSAQQFPDLHSELNLSSLELGDSALYFCASSVGTGNQETQYFGPGTRLLVL.

The chain uses TRBV5-1 and TRBJ1-1; 7 bases are a match to TRBD1. The CDR3 has 14 residues. CDR1 is SGHRS, CDR2 YFSETQ, per germline. Trimming cost V 0 bases and J 3 bases; bases outside gene matches: 2. Written as DNA, the CDR3 is TGCGCCAGCAGCTTGGGCAGGGGGGACACTGAAGCTTTCTTT. Translation gives CASSLGRGDTEAFF.

CDR3 sequence reads: CSVRLAVHYNEQFF. The CDR3 bases are TGCAGCGTTAGACTAGCGGTTCACTACAATGAGCAGTTCTTC. The chain combines TRBV29-1 with TRBJ2-1; 9 bases agree with TRBD2. Germline V gene sequence: CDR1 SQVTM, CDR2 ANQGSEA. The CDR3 covers 14 residues. V was clipped by 5 bases and J by 3 bases; unmatched bases: 5.

The CDR3 sequence: CASSLRGGTETQYF. The CDR3 coding sequence is TGTGCCAGCAGCTTAAGGGGGGGGACTGAGACCCAGTACTTC. This chain connects TRBV7-8 to TRBJ2-5, with D possibly TRBD2 on 7 matching bases. Germline V gene sequence: CDR1 SGHVS, CDR2 FQNEAQ. The CDR3 runs 14 residues. Trimming stripped 2 bases from V and 5 bases from J, with 12 bases between.

This clone was seen more than once but under ten times. One junction end does not reproduce the germline sequence, and a read error may be involved. The J gene is TRBJ1-4, the V gene TRBV5-6; D is ambiguous. The CDR3 is 15 amino acids. Germline CDR1 and CDR2: SGHDT and YYEEEE. Written as DNA, the CDR3 is TGTGCCAGCAGCCGGCAAGGAGGCCCAAATGAAAAACTGCTTTTT. It translates to CASSRQGGPNEKLLF.

The rearrangement links TRBV19 to TRBJ2-7; 8 nucleotides match TRBD2. The CDR3 is made up of 13 amino acids. The V and J ends lost 3 bases and 7 bases, in that order; junction bases with no gene match: 5. The V gene's germline CDR1 is LNHDA and CDR2 SQIVND (reference sequence). The CDR3 DNA follows: TGTGCCAGTAGTATGAATCCGGGGGGGGAGCAGTACTTC. It specifies CASSMNPGGEQYF.

This clone showed up just once. The chain is built from TRBV6-2 or TRBV6-3 and TRBJ2-1, with 8 positions matching TRBD2. CDR1 is MNHEY, CDR2 SVGEGT, per germline. This CDR3 is 16 amino acids long. The trim removed 6 bases at V and 3 bases at J, leaving 10 bases unmatched. Here the CDR3 reads CASSPTGGPYYNEQFF. In nucleotides, the CDR3 is TGTGCCAGCAGCCCAACGGGAGGGCCTTACTACAATGAGCAGTTCTTC.

This clone was detected once. The chain employs TRBV30 and TRBJ2-2; D is possibly TRBD1 (6 bases). Germline V lookup: CDR1 GTSNPN, CDR2 SVGIG (reference sequence). Trimming cost V 0 bases and J 4 bases, with 6 bases left between them. CDR3 length: 13 residues. The CDR3 sequence: CAWSVQGTGELFF. CDR3 nucleotide sequence: TGTGCCTGGAGTGTACAGGGCACCGGGGAGCTGTTTTTT.